These T cell receptor beta chains were read from a single sample in a study of PD-L1 blockade in urothelial cancer. The repertoire was sequenced with immunoSEQ multiplex PCR; TCRdb's copy has only in-frame clones and lacks some. This table holds about 95,000 clones, over 75% found once. Here the sequenced sample was PBMCs, taken around atezolizumab (anti-PD-L1) treatment. The receptors come from a man aged 55 to 70 with urothelial cancer. CDR3s include the opening cysteine and the closing phenylalanine or tryptophan. The order of the fields is J gene, V gene, CDR3 protein.

TRBJ2-3	TRBV5-1	CASSLGAGGAADTQYF
TRBJ2-2	TRBV19	CAGSTGPNTGELFF
TRBJ2-2	TRBV21-1	CASSTTHQGVDTGELFF
TRBJ2-5	TRBV7-6	CASSPLPETSGNRGETQYF
TRBJ2-3	TRBV29-1	CSVLIRSTDTQYF
TRBJ2-3	TRBV5-1	CASSLRLADISTDTQYF
TRBJ2-5	TRBV29-1	CSVDLVTQETQYF
TRBJ2-3	TRBV5-1	CASSQGGQGIGDTQYF
TRBJ1-1	TRBV6-4	CASLIPEAFF
TRBJ2-3	TRBV5-1	CASSLPDSVLRQYF
TRBJ2-7	TRBV6-1	CASSESGVPYEQYF
TRBJ2-3	TRBV4-1	CASSQELGLAGGVDTQYF
TRBJ2-7	TRBV11-3	CASSQGDNAYEQYF
TRBJ1-5	TRBV19	CASGTGDQPQHF
TRBJ2-1	TRBV5-1	CASSLSGGAYNEQFF
TRBJ1-3	TRBV25-1	CASSDPQGSSGNTIYF
TRBJ2-7	TRBV5-1	CASSLAQGGSEQYF
TRBJ2-7	TRBV27	CASSPSGGTVYEQYF
TRBJ2-7	TRBV6-6	CASSATSTDEQYF
TRBJ1-3	TRBV7-8	CASSSWTGLSGNTIYF
TRBJ2-3	TRBV27	CATSGEGRVADTQYF
TRBJ1-2	TRBV5-4	CASSLPGTGGNYGYTF
TRBJ1-2	TRBV6-1	CASSEIGVGYTF
TRBJ1-2	TRBV28	CASSRQSYGYTF
TRBJ2-7	TRBV19	CASSGSTSRYEQYF
TRBJ1-4	TRBV27	CASSLRGFPNEKLFF
TRBJ2-3	TRBV5-4	CASSKTRDVDTQYF
TRBJ2-2	TRBV11-2	CASSLAAGGTGELFF
TRBJ2-7	TRBV2	CASTQGFGYEQYF
TRBJ2-1	TRBV11-2	CASSLLGLAGNEQFF
TRBJ2-7	TRBV28	CASSTSSGASYEQYF
TRBJ2-2	TRBV6-4	CASSREGGGELFF
TRBJ2-1	TRBV7-2	CASSGGLSSYNEQFF
TRBJ2-7	TRBV7-2	CASSFGRVDGEQYF
TRBJ1-5	TRBV11-2	CASSPQGGQPQHF
TRBJ2-7	TRBV9	CASSEGGMSYEQYF
TRBJ2-5	TRBV5-1	CASSLPGRGETQYF
TRBJ2-2	TRBV19	CASTPLAGAAGELFF
TRBJ2-3	TRBV27	CASSFQYTDTQYF
TRBJ2-7	TRBV7-2	CASSLAGAYEQYF
TRBJ1-2	TRBV20-1	CSVGGDYGYTF
TRBJ2-5	TRBV6-5	CASSWREEETQYF
TRBJ2-1	TRBV15	CATSRDIVGLSYNEQFF
TRBJ2-3	TRBV4-3	CASSQFGGVHTQYF
TRBJ1-4	TRBV9	CASSGKQGVLANEKLFF
TRBJ2-7	TRBV15	CATSSGGSSYEQYF
TRBJ2-5	TRBV6-1	CASSEIRGDRRETQYF
TRBJ1-4	TRBV5-1	CASSLSGARGEKLFF